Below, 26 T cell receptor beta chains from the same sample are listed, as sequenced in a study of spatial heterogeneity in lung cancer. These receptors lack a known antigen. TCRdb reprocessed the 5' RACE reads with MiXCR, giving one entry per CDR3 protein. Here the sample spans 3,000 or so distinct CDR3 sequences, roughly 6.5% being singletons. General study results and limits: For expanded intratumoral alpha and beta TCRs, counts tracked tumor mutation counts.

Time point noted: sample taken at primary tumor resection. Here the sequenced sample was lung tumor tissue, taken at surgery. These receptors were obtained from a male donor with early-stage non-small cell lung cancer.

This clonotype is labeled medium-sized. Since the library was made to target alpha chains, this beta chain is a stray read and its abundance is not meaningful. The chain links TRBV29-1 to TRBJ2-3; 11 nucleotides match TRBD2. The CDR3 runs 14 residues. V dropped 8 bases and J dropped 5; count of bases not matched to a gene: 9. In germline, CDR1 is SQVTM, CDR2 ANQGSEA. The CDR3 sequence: CSLVAGGPEDTQYF. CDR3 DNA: TGCAGCTTGGTAGCGGGAGGGCCGGAAGATACGCAGTATTTT.

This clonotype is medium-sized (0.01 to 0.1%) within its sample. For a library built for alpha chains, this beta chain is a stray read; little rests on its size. The CDR3 coding sequence is TGTGCCAGCAGCTCCCAGACAGGAAACTATGGCTACACCTTC. Translating gives CASSSQTGNYGYTF. V and J are TRBV9 and TRBJ1-2, with a weak D call TRBD1 (6 bases). V lost 4 bases to trimming and J lost 2 bases, with 12 bases between them. This CDR3 spans 14 amino acids. The germline V gene encodes CDR1 SGDLS and CDR2 YYNGEE.

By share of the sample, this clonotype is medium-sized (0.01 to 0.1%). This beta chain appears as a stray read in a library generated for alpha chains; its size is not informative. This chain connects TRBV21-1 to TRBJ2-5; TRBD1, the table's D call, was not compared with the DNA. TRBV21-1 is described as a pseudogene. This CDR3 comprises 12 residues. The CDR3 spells CASSNREETQYF. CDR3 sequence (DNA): TGTGCCAGCAGCAACAGGGAAGAGACCCAGTACTTC.

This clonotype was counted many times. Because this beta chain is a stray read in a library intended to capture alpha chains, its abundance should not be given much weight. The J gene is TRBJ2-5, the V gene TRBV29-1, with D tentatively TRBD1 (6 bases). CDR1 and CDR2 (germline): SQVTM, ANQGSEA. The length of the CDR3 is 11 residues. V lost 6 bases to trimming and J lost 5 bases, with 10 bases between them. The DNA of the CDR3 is TGCAGCGTCGGCGGACAGGAGACCCAGTACTTC. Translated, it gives CSVGGQETQYF.

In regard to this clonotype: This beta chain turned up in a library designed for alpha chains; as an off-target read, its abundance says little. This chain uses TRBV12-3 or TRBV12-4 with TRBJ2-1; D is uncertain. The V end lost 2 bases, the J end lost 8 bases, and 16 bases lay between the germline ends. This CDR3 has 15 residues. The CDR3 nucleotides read TGTGCCAGCAGTTTAAGACTGGACGGTGGGGATGAGCAGTTCTTC. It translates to CASSLRLDGGDEQFF.

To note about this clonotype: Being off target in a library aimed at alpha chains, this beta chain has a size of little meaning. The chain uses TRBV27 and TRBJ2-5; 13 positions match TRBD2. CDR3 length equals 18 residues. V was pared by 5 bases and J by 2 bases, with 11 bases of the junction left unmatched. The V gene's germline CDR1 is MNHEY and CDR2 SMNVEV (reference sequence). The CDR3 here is CASSLTGLAGEQQETQYF. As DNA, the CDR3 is TGTGCCAGCAGTCTAACTGGACTAGCGGGAGAGCAACAAGAGACCCAGTACTTC.

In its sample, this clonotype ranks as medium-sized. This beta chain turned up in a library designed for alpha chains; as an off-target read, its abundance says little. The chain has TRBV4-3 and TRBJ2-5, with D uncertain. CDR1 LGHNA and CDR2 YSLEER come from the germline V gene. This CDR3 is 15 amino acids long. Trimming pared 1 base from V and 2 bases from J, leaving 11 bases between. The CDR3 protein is CASSQGAALQETQYF. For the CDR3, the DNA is TGCGCCAGCAGCCAAGGGGCAGCCTTGCAAGAGACCCAGTACTTC.

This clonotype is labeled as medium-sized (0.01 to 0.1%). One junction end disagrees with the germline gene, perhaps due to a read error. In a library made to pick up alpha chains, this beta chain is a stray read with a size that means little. CDR3 sequence: CASSLLAGFADTQYF. In DNA form, the CDR3 reads TGTGCAAGCAGCTTACTAGCGGGGTTTGCAGATACGCAGTATTTT. This chain links TRBV7-2 with TRBJ2-3, with TRBD2 matching over 10 bases. The germline gives CDR1 SGHTA, CDR2 FQGNSA. This CDR3 has 15 amino acids.

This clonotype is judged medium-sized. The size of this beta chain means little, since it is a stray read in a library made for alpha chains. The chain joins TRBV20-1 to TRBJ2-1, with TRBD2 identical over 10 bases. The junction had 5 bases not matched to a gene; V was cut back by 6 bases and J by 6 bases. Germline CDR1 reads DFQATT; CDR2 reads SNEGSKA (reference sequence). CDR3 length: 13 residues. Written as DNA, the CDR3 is TGCAGTGCCCTAGCGGGAGCGACCAATGAGCAGTTCTTC. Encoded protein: CSALAGATNEQFF.

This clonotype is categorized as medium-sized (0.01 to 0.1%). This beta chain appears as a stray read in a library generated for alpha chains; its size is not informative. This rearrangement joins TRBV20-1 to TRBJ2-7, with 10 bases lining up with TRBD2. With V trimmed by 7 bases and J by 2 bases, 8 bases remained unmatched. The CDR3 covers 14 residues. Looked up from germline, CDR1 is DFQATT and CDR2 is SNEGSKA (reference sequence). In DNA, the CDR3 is TGCAGTGTCGGAGCGGGAGGGTTGACCTACGAGCAGTACTTC. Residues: CSVGAGGLTYEQYF.

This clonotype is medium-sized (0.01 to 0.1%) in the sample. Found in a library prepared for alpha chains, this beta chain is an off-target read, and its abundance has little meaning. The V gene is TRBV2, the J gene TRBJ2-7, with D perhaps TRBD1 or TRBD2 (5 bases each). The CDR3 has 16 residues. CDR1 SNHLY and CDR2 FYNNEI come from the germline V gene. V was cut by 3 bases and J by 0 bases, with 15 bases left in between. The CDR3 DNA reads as TGTGCCAGCAGTGATCGTGGGGGACCTTACTCCTACGAGCAGTACTTC. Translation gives CASSDRGGPYSYEQYF. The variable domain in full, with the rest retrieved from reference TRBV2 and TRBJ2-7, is EPEVTQTPSHQVTQMGQEVILRCVPISNHLYFYWYRQILGQKVEFLVSFYNNEISEKSEIFDDQFSVERPDGSNFTLKIRSTKLEDSAMYFCASSDRGGPYSYEQYFGPGTRLTVT.

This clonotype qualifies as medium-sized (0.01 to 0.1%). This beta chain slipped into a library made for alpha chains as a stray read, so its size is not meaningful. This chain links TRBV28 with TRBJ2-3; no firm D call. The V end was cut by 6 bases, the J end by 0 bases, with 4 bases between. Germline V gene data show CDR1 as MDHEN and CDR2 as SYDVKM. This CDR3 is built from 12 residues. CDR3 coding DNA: TGTGCCAGCAGGGAGAGCACAGATACGCAGTATTTT. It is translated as CASRESTDTQYF.

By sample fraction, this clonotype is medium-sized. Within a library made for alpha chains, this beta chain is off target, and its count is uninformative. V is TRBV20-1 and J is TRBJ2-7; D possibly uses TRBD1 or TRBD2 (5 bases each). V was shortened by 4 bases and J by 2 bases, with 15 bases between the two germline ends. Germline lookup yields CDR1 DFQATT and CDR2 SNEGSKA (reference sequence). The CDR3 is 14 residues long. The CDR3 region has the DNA TGCAGTGCTATTTCTCTCAGGGACCCCTACGAGCAGTACTTC. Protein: CSAISLRDPYEQYF.

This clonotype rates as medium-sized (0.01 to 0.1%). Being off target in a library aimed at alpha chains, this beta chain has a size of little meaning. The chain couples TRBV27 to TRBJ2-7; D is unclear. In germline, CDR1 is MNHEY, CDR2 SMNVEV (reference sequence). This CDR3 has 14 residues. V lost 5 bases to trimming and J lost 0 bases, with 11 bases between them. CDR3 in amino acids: CASSPRPGSYEQYF. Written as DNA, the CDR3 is TGTGCCAGCAGTCCACGACCCGGCTCCTACGAGCAGTACTTC.

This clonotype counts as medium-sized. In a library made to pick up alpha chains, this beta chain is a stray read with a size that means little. This CDR3 is CASSLSPGLQRQFF. CDR3 coding DNA: TGTGCCAGCAGCCTCTCACCCGGGCTGCAGCGGCAGTTCTTC. The rearrangement links TRBV7-2 to TRBJ2-1, with D hard to call. From germline, CDR1 is SGHTA and CDR2 FQGNSA. The V and J ends lost 5 bases and 12 bases respectively, with 20 bases between them. This CDR3 is 14 amino acids long. The whole variable domain, filled in from reference TRBV7-2 and TRBJ2-1, reads GAGVSQSPSNKVTEKGKDVELRCDPISGHTALYWYRQSLGQGLEFLIYFQGNSAPDKSGLPSDRFSAERTGGSVSTLTIQRTQQEDSAVYLCASSLSPGLQRQFFGPGTRLTVL.

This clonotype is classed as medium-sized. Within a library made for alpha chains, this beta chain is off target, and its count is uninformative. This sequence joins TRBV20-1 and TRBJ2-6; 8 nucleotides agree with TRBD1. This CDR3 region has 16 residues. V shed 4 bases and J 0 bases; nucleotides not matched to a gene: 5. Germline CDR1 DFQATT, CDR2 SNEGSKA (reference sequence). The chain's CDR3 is CSATGTGLSGANVLTF. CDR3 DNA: TGCAGTGCTACCGGGACAGGCCTCTCTGGGGCCAACGTCCTGACTTTC.

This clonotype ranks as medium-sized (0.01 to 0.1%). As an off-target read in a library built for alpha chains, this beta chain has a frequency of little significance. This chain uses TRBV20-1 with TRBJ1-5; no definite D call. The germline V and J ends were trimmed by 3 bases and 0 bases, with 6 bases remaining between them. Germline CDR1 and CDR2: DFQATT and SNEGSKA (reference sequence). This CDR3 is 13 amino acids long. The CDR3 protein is CSARTDSNQPQHF. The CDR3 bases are TGCAGTGCTAGGACGGATAGCAATCAGCCCCAGCATTTT.

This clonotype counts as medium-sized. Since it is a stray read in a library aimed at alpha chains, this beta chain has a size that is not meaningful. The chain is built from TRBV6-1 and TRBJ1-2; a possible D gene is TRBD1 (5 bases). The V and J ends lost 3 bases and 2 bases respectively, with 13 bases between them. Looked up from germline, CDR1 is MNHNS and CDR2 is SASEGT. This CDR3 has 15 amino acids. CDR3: CASSESQAFNYGYTF. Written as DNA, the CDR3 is TGTGCCAGCAGTGAGTCACAGGCTTTCAACTATGGCTACACCTTC.

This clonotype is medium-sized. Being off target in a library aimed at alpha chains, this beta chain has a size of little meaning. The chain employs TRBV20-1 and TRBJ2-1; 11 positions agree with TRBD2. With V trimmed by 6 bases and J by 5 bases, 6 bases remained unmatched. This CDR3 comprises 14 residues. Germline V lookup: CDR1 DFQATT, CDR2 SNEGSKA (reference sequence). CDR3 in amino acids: CSATSGSGDNEQFF. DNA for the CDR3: TGCAGTGCAACTAGCGGGAGCGGGGACAATGAGCAGTTCTTC.

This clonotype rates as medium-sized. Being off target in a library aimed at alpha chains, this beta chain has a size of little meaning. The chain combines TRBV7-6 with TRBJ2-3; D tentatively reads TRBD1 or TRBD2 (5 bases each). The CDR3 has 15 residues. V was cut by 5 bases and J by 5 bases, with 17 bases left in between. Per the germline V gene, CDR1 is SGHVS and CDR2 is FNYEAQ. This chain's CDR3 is CASSRGAGAIDTQYF. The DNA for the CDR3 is TGTGCCAGCAGCCGAGGGGCTGGGGCCATAGATACGCAGTATTTT. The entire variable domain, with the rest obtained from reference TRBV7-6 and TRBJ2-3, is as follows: GAGVSQSPRYKVTKRGQDVALRCDPISGHVSLYWYRQALGQGPEFLTYFNYEAQQDKSGLPNDRFSAERPEGSISTLTIQRTEQRDSAMYRCASSRGAGAIDTQYFGPGTRLTVL.

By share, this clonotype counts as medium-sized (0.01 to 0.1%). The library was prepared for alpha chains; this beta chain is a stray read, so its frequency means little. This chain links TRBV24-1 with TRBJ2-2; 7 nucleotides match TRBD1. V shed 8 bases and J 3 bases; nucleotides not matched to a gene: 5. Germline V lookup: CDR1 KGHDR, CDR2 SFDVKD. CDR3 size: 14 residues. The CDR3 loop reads CATKRGQDTGELFF. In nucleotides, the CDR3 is TGTGCCACCAAGAGGGGGCAGGACACCGGGGAGCTGTTTTTT.

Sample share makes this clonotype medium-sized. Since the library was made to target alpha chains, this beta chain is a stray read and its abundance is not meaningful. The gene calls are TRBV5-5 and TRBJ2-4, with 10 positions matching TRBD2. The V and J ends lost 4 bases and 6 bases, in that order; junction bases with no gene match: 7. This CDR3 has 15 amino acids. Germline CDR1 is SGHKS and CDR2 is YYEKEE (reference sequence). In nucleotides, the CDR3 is TGTGCCAGCAGCCCTGGACTAGCGGATGGAAACATTCAGTACTTC. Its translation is CASSPGLADGNIQYF.

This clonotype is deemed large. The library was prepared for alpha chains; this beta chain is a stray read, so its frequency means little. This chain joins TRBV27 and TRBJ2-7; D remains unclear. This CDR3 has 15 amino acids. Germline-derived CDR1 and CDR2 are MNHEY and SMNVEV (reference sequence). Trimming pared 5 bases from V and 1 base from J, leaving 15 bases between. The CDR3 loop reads CASSPYSLGSYEQYF. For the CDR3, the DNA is TGTGCCAGCAGTCCCTACTCCTTGGGGTCCTACGAGCAGTACTTC.

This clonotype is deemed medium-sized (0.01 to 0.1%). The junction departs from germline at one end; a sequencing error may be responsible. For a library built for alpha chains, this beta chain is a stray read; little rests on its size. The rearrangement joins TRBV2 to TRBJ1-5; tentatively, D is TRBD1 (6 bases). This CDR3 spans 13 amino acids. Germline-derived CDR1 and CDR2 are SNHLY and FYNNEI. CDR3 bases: TGTGCCAGCAGACGGGACACATATCAGTCCCAGCATTTT. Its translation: CASRRDTYQSQHF.

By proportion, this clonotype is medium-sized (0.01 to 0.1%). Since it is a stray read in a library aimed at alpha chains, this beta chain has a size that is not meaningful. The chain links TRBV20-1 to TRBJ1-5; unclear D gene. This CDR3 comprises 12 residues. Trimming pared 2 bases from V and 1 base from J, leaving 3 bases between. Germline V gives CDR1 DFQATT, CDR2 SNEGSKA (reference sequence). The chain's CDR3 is CSARQSNQPQHF. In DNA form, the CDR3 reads TGCAGTGCTAGACAGAGCAATCAGCCCCAGCATTTT.

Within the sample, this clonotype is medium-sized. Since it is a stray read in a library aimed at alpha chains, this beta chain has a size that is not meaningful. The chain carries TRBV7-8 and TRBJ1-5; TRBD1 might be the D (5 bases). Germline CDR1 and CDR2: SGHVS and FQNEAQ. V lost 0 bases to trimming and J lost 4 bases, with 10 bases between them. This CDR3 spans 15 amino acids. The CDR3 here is CASSLAGGGNQPQHF. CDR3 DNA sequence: TGTGCCAGCAGCTTAGCGGGGGGAGGGAATCAGCCCCAGCATTTT.